This entry lists 24 T cell receptor beta chains sequenced from one sample in a study of CD8+ T cells in alopecia areata. Extracted RNA was reverse transcribed into cDNA, the sequencing template. TCRdb's copy holds only in-frame clones and misses some; the assay was immunoSEQ multiplex PCR. Among 150,000 to 250,000 clones listed, more than 55% were seen once. The treatment denotes: oral pan-JAK inhibitor, 5-10 mg twice daily. Source: CD4+ T cells sorted from blood, taken at week 4, from a patient treated with tofacitinib. The receptors were sampled from a human donor with alopecia areata.

This clone showed up just a few times. This sequence joins TRBV7-2 and TRBJ1-5; D gene uncertain. The CDR3 contains 12 residues. Germline V lookup: CDR1 SGHTA, CDR2 FQGNSA. V gave up 5 bases and J gave up 9 bases, with 11 bases separating them. The CDR3 nucleotides are TGTGCCAGCAGCCACCCACAGAGGCCCCAGCATTTT. This gives the protein CASSHPQRPQHF.

The rearrangement uses TRBV29-1 and TRBJ2-5, with D possibly matching TRBD2 (7 bases). Per germline, CDR1 SQVTM and CDR2 ANQGSEA. The ends were cut back, 5 bases at V and 2 bases at J, with 15 bases in the middle. The CDR3 loop spans 14 amino acids. The CDR3, as DNA: TGCAGCGTTCCTATGAGGGGGGGACAAGAGACCCAGTACTTC. The encoded protein is CSVPMRGGQETQYF.

V and J are TRBV6-5 and TRBJ2-2, with D possibly being TRBD1 or TRBD2 (5 bases each). The germline CDR1 and CDR2 sequences are MNHEY and SVGAGI. Trimming took off 2 bases at V and 0 bases at J, with 7 bases between the two ends. The CDR3 has 15 amino acids. In DNA form, the CDR3 reads TGTGCCAGCAGTTACGGGGGACCGAACACCGGGGAGCTGTTTTTT. Protein: CASSYGGPNTGELFF.

This chain connects TRBV29-1 to TRBJ2-7, with D unclear. There are 11 residues in the CDR3. The V end was cut by 4 bases, the J end by 5 bases, with 9 bases between. Germline V gene sequence: CDR1 SQVTM, CDR2 ANQGSEA. This CDR3 is CSVVRVDEQYF. The CDR3 region has the DNA TGCAGCGTTGTTAGGGTCGACGAGCAGTACTTC.

This clone was found a few times. The junction does not match germline at one end; this may be a read error. V gene TRBV4-1 combines with J gene TRBJ2-1; D not certain. CDR1 is MGHRA, CDR2 YSYEKL, per germline. The CDR3 loop spans 12 amino acids. CDR3 residues: CASSNSNNEQFF. The CDR3, as DNA: TGCGCCAGCAGCAACTCCAACAATGAGCAGTTCTTC.

This chain uses TRBV7-2 with TRBJ2-7, with D perhaps given as TRBD1 or TRBD2 (5 bases each). In germline, CDR1 is SGHTA, CDR2 FQGNSA. Trimming removed 1 base at V and 3 bases at J, with 10 bases between. This CDR3 is built from 14 residues. In nucleotides, the CDR3 is TGTGCCAGCAGCTTAGTTGGGGGTGGCTACGAGCAGTACTTC. This translates into CASSLVGGGYEQYF.

This chain uses TRBV6-5 with TRBJ2-7, with 7 bases that match TRBD1. The CDR3 runs 11 residues. Looked up from germline, CDR1 is MNHEY and CDR2 is SVGAGI. V shed 5 bases and J 8 bases; nucleotides not matched to a gene: 3. CDR3 in DNA: TGTGCCAGCAGTCGACAGGGCCAGCAGTACTTC. Translating gives CASSRQGQQYF.

J is TRBJ1-2 and V is TRBV30; D possibly corresponds to TRBD1 (5 bases). There are 12 residues in the CDR3. Germline CDR1 GTSNPN, CDR2 SVGIG (reference sequence). Between the trimmed V and J ends, which lost 5 bases and 4 bases, there was a span of 11 bases. The CDR3 spells CAWAQDSYGYTF. Here the CDR3 DNA reads TGTGCCTGGGCCCAAGACAGCTATGGCTACACCTTC.

The rearrangement links TRBV10-2 to TRBJ2-7; D ambiguous. The germline CDR1 and CDR2 sequences are WSHSY and SAAADI. Trimming removed 8 bases at V and 3 bases at J, with 14 bases between. This CDR3 contains 13 residues. The CDR3 sequence: CASYHSPGYEQYF. For the CDR3, the DNA is TGCGCCAGCTATCATTCTCCAGGCTACGAGCAGTACTTC.

The V and J genes are TRBV5-6 and TRBJ1-2, with 8 bases lining up with TRBD1. Germline trimming cut 0 bases from V and 8 bases from J; bases unmatched to any gene: 3. Germline assignment: CDR1 SGHDT and CDR2 YYEEEE. The CDR3 totals 13 residues. CDR3 region: CASSLAGGEGYTF. CDR3 sequence (DNA): TGTGCCAGCAGCTTGGCAGGGGGCGAGGGCTACACCTTC. The full variable domain, its missing parts supplied by reference TRBV5-6 and TRBJ1-2, is DAGVTQSPTHLIKTRGQQVTLRCSPKSGHDTVSWYQQALGQGPQFIFQYYEEEERQRGNFPDRFSGHQFPNYSSELNVNALLLGDSALYLCASSLAGGEGYTFGSGTRLTVV.

J is TRBJ2-3 and V is TRBV5-4; D is possibly TRBD2 (5 bases). CDR3 size: 15 residues. CDR1 and CDR2 from the germline V gene are SGHNT and YYREEE (reference sequence). Trimming removed 0 bases at V and 0 bases at J, with 8 bases between. The CDR3 coding sequence is TGTGCCAGCAGCTTGGCCGGAGGTAGCACAGATACGCAGTATTTT. This translates into CASSLAGGSTDTQYF.

The CDR3 reads CASSPGQKETQYF. CDR3 in DNA: TGTGCCAGCAGCCCGGGACAAAAAGAGACCCAGTACTTC. V and J are TRBV28 and TRBJ2-5; possibly TRBD1 for D (6 bases). With 6 bases removed from V and 3 bases from J, the gap between germline ends came to 11 bases. CDR3 length equals 13 residues. Germline values: CDR1 MDHEN, CDR2 SYDVKM. The variable domain in full, completed from reference TRBV28 and TRBJ2-5, reads DVKVTQSSRYLVKRTGEKVFLECVQDMDHENMFWYRQDPGLGLRLIYFSYDVKMKEKGDIPEGYSVSREKKERFSLILESASTNQTSMYLCASSPGQKETQYFGPGTRLLVL.

The chain links TRBV7-2 to TRBJ1-2, with 8 positions matching TRBD1. The V segment lost 4 bases and the J segment 5 bases; nucleotides outside the gene matches: 12. The germline CDR1 and CDR2 sequences are SGHTA and FQGNSA. This CDR3 spans 16 amino acids. The CDR3 DNA is TGTGCCAGCAGCTCTCCCGGGGACAGGCCTTCATATGGCTACACCTTC. Its translation: CASSSPGDRPSYGYTF.

The chain links TRBV28 to TRBJ1-2, with 7 bases that match TRBD1. This CDR3 spans 14 amino acids. The ends lost 7 bases at V and 4 bases at J; junction bases unmatched: 9. Germline CDR1 and CDR2: MDHEN and SYDVKM. CDR3 bases: TGTGCCAGCAAACCGGGACAGTCAAGCTATGGCTACACCTTC. Its translation: CASKPGQSSYGYTF.

This chain joins TRBV25-1 and TRBJ2-5; D is unresolved. The CDR3 is made up of 14 amino acids. Germline CDR1 MGHDK, CDR2 SYGVNS. Trimming cost V 6 bases and J 0 bases, with 11 bases left between them. For the CDR3, the DNA is TGTGCCAGCAGAGGAAACAGAGACCAAGAGACCCAGTACTTC. Protein sequence: CASRGNRDQETQYF.

The chain joins TRBV6-6 to TRBJ1-5; no clear D gene. The CDR3 consists of 12 residues. Germline V lookup: CDR1 MNHNY, CDR2 SVGAGI (reference sequence). Trimming stripped 5 bases from V and 2 bases from J, with 4 bases between. CDR3 nucleotide sequence: TGTGCCAGCAGTACGGGCAATCAGCCCCAGCATTTT. This encodes CASSTGNQPQHF.

This chain connects TRBV30 to TRBJ2-2; D uncertain. Germline CDR1 and CDR2: GTSNPN and SVGIG (reference sequence). The CDR3 totals 13 residues. With 1 base removed from V and 4 bases from J, the gap between germline ends came to 7 bases. The CDR3, as DNA: TGTGCCTGGAGTGAGGCCCGCACCGGGGAGCTGTTTTTT. It encodes CAWSEARTGELFF. The whole variable domain, filled in from reference TRBV30 and TRBJ2-2, reads SQTIHQWPATLVQPVGSPLSLECTVEGTSNPNLYWYRQAAGRGLQLLFYSVGIGQISSEVPQNLSASRPQDRQFILSSKKLLLSDSGFYLCAWSEARTGELFFGEGSRLTVL.

This clone was counted a few times. The chain employs TRBV19 and TRBJ2-4; perhaps TRBD1 as D (5 bases). CDR3 size: 14 residues. V dropped 3 bases and J dropped 6 bases, with 12 bases sitting between them. Germline V gene sequence: CDR1 LNHDA, CDR2 SQIVND (reference sequence). This CDR3 reads CASSMSGFPNIQYF. The CDR3 nucleotides read TGTGCCAGTAGTATGTCAGGGTTCCCAAACATTCAGTACTTC. Variable domain in full (rest from reference TRBV19 and TRBJ2-4): DGGITQSPKYLFRKEGQNVTLSCEQNLNHDAMYWYRQDPGQGLRLIYYSQIVNDFQKGDIAEGYSVSREKKESFPLTVTSAQKNPTAFYLCASSMSGFPNIQYFGAGTRLSVL.

This clone was observed a few times. The rearrangement links TRBV29-1 to TRBJ2-4; a weak D match, TRBD2 (6 bases). The CDR3 totals 15 residues. Germline lookup yields CDR1 SQVTM and CDR2 ANQGSEA. The V and J ends lost 4 bases and 1 base respectively, with 14 bases between them. The CDR3 loop reads CSVVWGVRAKNIQYF. The CDR3 region has the DNA TGCAGCGTTGTCTGGGGGGTAAGGGCCAAAAACATTCAGTACTTC.

A remark on this clone: A read error may produce the germline difference seen at one junction end. This chain links TRBV29-1 with TRBJ2-5; 8 bases match TRBD2. Germline values: CDR1 SQVTM, CDR2 ANQGSEA. The CDR3 consists of 12 residues. CDR3 residues: CSGMTGQETQYF. In DNA form, the CDR3 reads TGTAGCGGGATGACAGGCCAAGAGACCCAGTACTTC.

This chain joins TRBV30 and TRBJ2-3; D may be TRBD2 (6 bases). The CDR3 loop spans 12 amino acids. Trimming took 2 bases from V and 6 from J, leaving 9 bases between them. Germline V gene sequence: CDR1 GTSNPN, CDR2 SVGIG (reference sequence). CDR3 sequence (DNA): TGTGCCTGGAGTTCCCGGGGGGATACGCAGTATTTT. This sequence encodes CAWSSRGDTQYF.

This rearrangement joins TRBV5-6 to TRBJ1-2, with 7 positions matching TRBD1. This CDR3 region has 13 residues. The junction had 4 bases not matched to a gene; V was cut back by 6 bases and J by 2 bases. Germline V lookup: CDR1 SGHDT, CDR2 YYEEEE. The CDR3 protein is CASNLDRNYGYTF. The DNA of the CDR3 is TGTGCCAGCAACCTGGACAGGAACTATGGCTACACCTTC.

The rearrangement links TRBV29-1 to TRBJ2-5, with 12 bases fitting TRBD1. CDR3 length: 15 amino acids. CDR1 and CDR2 (germline): SQVTM, ANQGSEA. The ends lost 7 bases at V and 1 base at J; junction bases unmatched: 7. CDR3 protein: CSATRDRGRQETQYF. CDR3 DNA sequence: TGCAGCGCTACTCGGGACAGGGGGCGCCAAGAGACCCAGTACTTC.

The chain combines TRBV7-9 with TRBJ2-5; unclear D gene. Trimming took off 4 bases at V and 5 bases at J, with 11 bases between the two ends. Germline V gene sequence: CDR1 SEHNR, CDR2 FQNEAQ (reference sequence). There are 13 residues in the CDR3. The CDR3 DNA reads as TGTGCCAGCAGCTCCCCAGTCAGTGAGACCCAGTACTTC. Translation: CASSSPVSETQYF.